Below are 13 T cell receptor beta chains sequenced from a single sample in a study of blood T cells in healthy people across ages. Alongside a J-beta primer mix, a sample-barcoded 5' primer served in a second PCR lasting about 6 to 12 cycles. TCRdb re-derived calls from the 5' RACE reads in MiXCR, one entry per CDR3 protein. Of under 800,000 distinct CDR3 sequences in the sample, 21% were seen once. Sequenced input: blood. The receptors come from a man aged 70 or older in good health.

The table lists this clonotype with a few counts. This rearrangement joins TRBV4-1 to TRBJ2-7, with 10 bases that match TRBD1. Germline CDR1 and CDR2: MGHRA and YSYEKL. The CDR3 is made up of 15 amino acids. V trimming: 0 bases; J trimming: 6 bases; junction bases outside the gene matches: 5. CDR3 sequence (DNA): TGCGCCAGCAGCCAAGATCGGACAGGGGGATCCGAGCAGTACTTC. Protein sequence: CASSQDRTGGSEQYF.

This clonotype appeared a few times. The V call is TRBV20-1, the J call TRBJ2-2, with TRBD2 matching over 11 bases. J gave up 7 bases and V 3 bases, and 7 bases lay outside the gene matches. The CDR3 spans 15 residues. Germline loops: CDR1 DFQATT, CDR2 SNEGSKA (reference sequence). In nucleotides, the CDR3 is TGCAGTGCTAGGGAGACTAGCGGGATGGGCGGGGAGCTGTTTTTT. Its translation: CSARETSGMGGELFF.

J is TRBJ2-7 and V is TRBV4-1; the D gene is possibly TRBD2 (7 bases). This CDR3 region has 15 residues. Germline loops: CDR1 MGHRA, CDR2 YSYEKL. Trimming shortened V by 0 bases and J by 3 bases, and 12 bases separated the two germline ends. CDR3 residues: CASSQDVGGGYEQYF. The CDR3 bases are TGCGCCAGCAGCCAAGATGTGGGAGGGGGCTACGAGCAGTACTTC.

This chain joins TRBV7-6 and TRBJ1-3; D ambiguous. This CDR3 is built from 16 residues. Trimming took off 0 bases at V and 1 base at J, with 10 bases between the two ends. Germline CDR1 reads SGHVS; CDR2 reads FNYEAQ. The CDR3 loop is CASSLAPWGSGNTIYF. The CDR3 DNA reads TGTGCCAGCAGCTTAGCGCCGTGGGGTTCTGGAAACACCATATATTTT.

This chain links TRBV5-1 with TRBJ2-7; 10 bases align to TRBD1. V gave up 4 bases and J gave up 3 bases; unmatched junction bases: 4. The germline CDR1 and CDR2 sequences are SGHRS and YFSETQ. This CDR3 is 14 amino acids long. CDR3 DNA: TGCGCCAGCAGCACGGACAGGGGGTACTACGAGCAGTACTTC. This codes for CASSTDRGYYEQYF.

The CDR3 DNA reads as TGCAGCGCCAGTAACATGAACACTGAAGCTTTCTTT. Its protein is CSASNMNTEAFF. The chain links TRBV29-1 to TRBJ1-1, with D unclear. Per germline, CDR1 SQVTM and CDR2 ANQGSEA. V lost 7 bases to trimming and J lost 0 bases, with 9 bases between them. This CDR3 is 12 amino acids long.

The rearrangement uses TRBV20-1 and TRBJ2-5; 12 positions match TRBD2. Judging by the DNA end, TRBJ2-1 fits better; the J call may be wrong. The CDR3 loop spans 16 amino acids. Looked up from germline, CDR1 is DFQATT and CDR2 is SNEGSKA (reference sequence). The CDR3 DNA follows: TGCAGTGCTAGAGATCTAACTAGCGGGAGGTTGAATGAGCAGTTCTTC. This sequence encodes CSARDLTSGRLNEQFF.

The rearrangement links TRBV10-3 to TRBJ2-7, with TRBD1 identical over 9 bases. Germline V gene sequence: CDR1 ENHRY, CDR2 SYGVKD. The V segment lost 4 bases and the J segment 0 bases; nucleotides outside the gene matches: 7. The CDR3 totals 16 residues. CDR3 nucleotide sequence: TGTGCCATCAGTGCCCAGGGACAGGGCGTCTCCTACGAGCAGTACTTC. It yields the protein CAISAQGQGVSYEQYF.

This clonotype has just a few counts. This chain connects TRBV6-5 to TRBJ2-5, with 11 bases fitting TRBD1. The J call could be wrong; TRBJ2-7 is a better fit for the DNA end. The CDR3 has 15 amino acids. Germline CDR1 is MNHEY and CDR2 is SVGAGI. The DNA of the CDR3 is TGTGCCAGCAGCCCTTGGGGGACAGGGGGACTCGAGCAGTACTTC. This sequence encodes CASSPWGTGGLEQYF.

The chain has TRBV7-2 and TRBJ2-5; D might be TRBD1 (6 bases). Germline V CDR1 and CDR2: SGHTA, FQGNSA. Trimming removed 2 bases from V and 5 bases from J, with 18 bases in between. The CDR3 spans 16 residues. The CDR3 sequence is CASSLPTGSSMETQYF. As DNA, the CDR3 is TGTGCCAGCAGCTTACCGACAGGTTCTTCGATGGAGACCCAGTACTTC.

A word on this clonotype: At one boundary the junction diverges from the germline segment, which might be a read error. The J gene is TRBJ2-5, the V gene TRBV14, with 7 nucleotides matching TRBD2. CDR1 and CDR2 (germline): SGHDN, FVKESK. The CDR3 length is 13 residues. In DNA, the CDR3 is TGTGCCAGCAGCCCTACCCAGGTAGCGGGCCGTCTCTTC. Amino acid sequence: CASSPTQVAGRLF.

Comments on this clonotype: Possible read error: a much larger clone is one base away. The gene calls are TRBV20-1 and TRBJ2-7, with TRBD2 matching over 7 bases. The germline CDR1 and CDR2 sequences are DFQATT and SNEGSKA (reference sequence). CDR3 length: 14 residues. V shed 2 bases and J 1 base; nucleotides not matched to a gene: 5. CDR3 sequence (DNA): TGCAGTGCTAGAAGAGACGGGGGGTCCTACGAGCAGTACTTC. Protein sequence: CSARRDGGSYEQYF.

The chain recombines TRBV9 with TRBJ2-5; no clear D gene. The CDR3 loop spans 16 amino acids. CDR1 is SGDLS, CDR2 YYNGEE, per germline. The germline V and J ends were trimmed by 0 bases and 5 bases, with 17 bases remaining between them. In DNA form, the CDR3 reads TGTGCCAGCAGCGTAGATGCCAACATCGCGGCGGAGACCCAGTACTTC. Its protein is CASSVDANIAAETQYF. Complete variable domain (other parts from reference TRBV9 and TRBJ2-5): DSGVTQTPKHLITATGQRVTLRCSPRSGDLSVYWYQQSLDQGLQFLIQYYNGEERAKGNILERFSAQQFPDLHSELNLSSLELGDSALYFCASSVDANIAAETQYFGPGTRLLVL.